These T cell receptor beta chains were read from a single sample in a study of T-cell memory formation after mild COVID-19. TCRdb re-analysed the 5' RACE reads in MiXCR, keeping a single row per CDR3 protein. The data show 180,000 or so distinct CDR3 sequences, roughly 10% seen once. The sequenced material came from PBMCs or a T cell subset sorted from them (not recorded which). Receptor source: a young man who had mild COVID-19 (a few samples of this study predate the infection). Cell type and time point are not known. CDR3s include the opening cysteine and the closing phenylalanine or tryptophan. D genes are given only for firm matches. For some rows the clone size is stated as once, few or many, or as a class when expanded; others skip it.

DNA: TGTGCCAGTAGTTCCGATTCGAGCTCCTACGAGCAGTACTTC; CDR3: CASSSDSSSYEQYF; size: -; J: TRBJ2-7; D: -; V: TRBV19
DNA: TGCGCCAGCGCCCGGGACACCTTCTACCACCCGAACACCGGGGAGCTGTTTTTT; CDR3: CASARDTFYHPNTGELFF; size: many; J: TRBJ2-2; D: -; V: TRBV10-1
DNA: TGTGCCAGCAGTTTAGGTCCCAGGACGAACACTGAAGCTTTCTTT; CDR3: CASSLGPRTNTEAFF; size: -; J: TRBJ1-1; D: -; V: TRBV12-3/TRBV12-4
DNA: TGTGCCAGCGGATGGACTTTGGGGGGCTACACCTTC; CDR3: CASGWTLGGYTF; size: many; J: TRBJ1-2; D: -; V: TRBV2
DNA: TGCGCCAGCAGCAACCGAATAAGGACAGGCCCCACAGATACGCAGTATTTT; CDR3: CASSNRIRTGPTDTQYF; size: -; J: TRBJ2-3; D: TRBD1; V: TRBV5-1
DNA: TGTGCCACCAGTGATTTTGTAGGGATTCAAGAGACCCAGTACTTC; CDR3: CATSDFVGIQETQYF; size: few; J: TRBJ2-5; D: -; V: TRBV24-1
DNA: TGTGCCAGCAGCTGGGACAGGACGGCTATTCTCACCGGGGAGCTGTTTTTT; CDR3: CASSWDRTAILTGELFF; size: few; J: TRBJ2-2; D: TRBD1; V: TRBV7-2
DNA: TGTGCCAGCAGCAAAGGGAAATCCAATCAGCCCCAGCATTTT; CDR3: CASSKGKSNQPQHF; size: few; J: TRBJ1-5; D: -; V: TRBV21-1
DNA: TGTGCCACCAGTGATAACCGGGGGCTAGGGACCCAGTACTTC; CDR3: CATSDNRGLGTQYF; size: few; J: TRBJ2-5; D: -; V: TRBV24-1
DNA: TGCGCCAGCAGCCAAGATCGCCAGGGGGGCCAGCCCCAGCATTTT; CDR3: CASSQDRQGGQPQHF; size: few; J: TRBJ1-5; D: TRBD1; V: TRBV4-3
DNA: TGTGCCAGCAGCCAGCGGACAGGATTTAATTCACCCCTCCACTTT; CDR3: CASSQRTGFNSPLHF; size: -; J: TRBJ1-6; D: TRBD1; V: TRBV28
DNA: TGTGCCAGCAGTTCAGGGGGCGCTGGCTATGGCTACACCTTC; CDR3: CASSSGGAGYGYTF; size: -; J: TRBJ1-2; D: TRBD1; V: TRBV27
DNA: TGTGCCAGCAGTGAACCAGATACGCAGTATTTT; CDR3: CASSEPDTQYF; size: many; J: TRBJ2-3; D: -; V: TRBV2
DNA: TGCAGCGTTTTAAGGGACATCCGAGGGGAGACCCAGTACTTC; CDR3: CSVLRDIRGETQYF; size: -; J: TRBJ2-5; D: -; V: TRBV29-1
DNA: TGCAGTGCTAGACCTCCGGGACGGGTTGATCAGCCCCAGCATTTT; CDR3: CSARPPGRVDQPQHF; size: few; J: TRBJ1-5; D: -; V: TRBV20-1
DNA: TGTGCCAGCAGCCGTGAAGGACCGAGGAACACTGAAGCTTTCTTT; CDR3: CASSREGPRNTEAFF; size: few; J: TRBJ1-1; D: -; V: TRBV7-2
DNA: TGTGCCAGCAGGCAGCGGGAGAGCACAGATACGCAGTATTTT; CDR3: CASRQRESTDTQYF; size: few; J: TRBJ2-3; D: TRBD2; V: TRBV12-3/TRBV12-4
DNA: TGTGCCTGGAGTGTACAGGGTATCAATGAGCAGTTCTTC; CDR3: CAWSVQGINEQFF; size: few; J: TRBJ2-1; D: -; V: TRBV30
DNA: TGTGCCACCAGTGACCCAGGCTACCAGGATACGCAGTATTTT; CDR3: CATSDPGYQDTQYF; size: -; J: TRBJ2-3; D: -; V: TRBV24-1
DNA: TGTGCCAGCAACCGGGACTTGGTGCTTTCCGAGCAGTACTTC; CDR3: CASNRDLVLSEQYF; size: few; J: TRBJ2-7; D: -; V: TRBV6-6
DNA: TGTGCCAGCAGTCAACCGGGAGGGGAGACCCAGTACTTC; CDR3: CASSQPGGETQYF; size: -; J: TRBJ2-5; D: TRBD2; V: TRBV27
DNA: TGTGCCAGCAGCTCAGGGGACAGGTTCGGGGAGCTGTTTTTT; CDR3: CASSSGDRFGELFF; size: -; J: TRBJ2-2; D: TRBD1; V: TRBV7-2
DNA: TGTGCCAGCAGTTACGGGGTCCCCCTTCCCACAGATACGCAGTATTTT; CDR3: CASSYGVPLPTDTQYF; size: few; J: TRBJ2-3; D: -; V: TRBV6-5
DNA: TGTGCCAGCAGTGGGGGGGCAGGGAGGACCTACGAGCAGTACTTC; CDR3: CASSGGAGRTYEQYF; size: few; J: TRBJ2-7; D: -; V: TRBV25-1
DNA: TGCAGTGCTTACCCGGGACTAGCGGGGGAGACCCAGTACTTC; CDR3: CSAYPGLAGETQYF; size: -; J: TRBJ2-5; D: TRBD2; V: TRBV20-1
DNA: TGTGCCAGCAGCCCTGGGCTCCCCCTCTACAATGAGCAGTTCTTC; CDR3: CASSPGLPLYNEQFF; size: few; J: TRBJ2-1; D: -; V: TRBV7-6
DNA: TGCGCCAGCAGCCAAGCCCCCCGGGCCTACAATGAGCAGTTCTTC; CDR3: CASSQAPRAYNEQFF; size: few; J: TRBJ2-1; D: -; V: TRBV4-3
DNA: TGTGCCACCAGCAGAGGCCCCGATTCACCCCTCCACTTT; CDR3: CATSRGPDSPLHF; size: few; J: TRBJ1-6; D: -; V: TRBV15
DNA: TGTGCCAGCAGTTACCTGCGGGGGGCCGGTAATGAGCAGTTCTTC; CDR3: CASSYLRGAGNEQFF; size: -; J: TRBJ2-1; D: TRBD2; V: TRBV6-6
DNA: TGTGCCAGCAGCTTGCTTGCCCAAACACCTCGAGAGACCCAGTACTTC; CDR3: CASSLLAQTPRETQYF; size: -; J: TRBJ2-5; D: -; V: TRBV7-2
DNA: TGTGCCAGCAGCTTCTCCACCTCGGGGGCAATGTACCAAGAGACCCAGTACTTC; CDR3: CASSFSTSGAMYQETQYF; size: -; J: TRBJ2-5; D: -; V: TRBV7-9
DNA: TGTGCCAGTAGCCGACTAGCGGGGGGCATAAGCTCCTACGAGCAGTACTTC; CDR3: CASSRLAGGISSYEQYF; size: -; J: TRBJ2-7; D: TRBD2; V: TRBV19
DNA: TGCGCCAGCAGCCCCCTCGCTAGCGGCTACGAGCAGTACTTC; CDR3: CASSPLASGYEQYF; size: few; J: TRBJ2-7; D: TRBD2; V: TRBV5-1
DNA: TGTGCCAGCAGCTGGGACACGTCTGAAGCTTTCTTT; CDR3: CASSWDTSEAFF; size: many; J: TRBJ1-1; D: -; V: TRBV7-2
DNA: TGCGCCAGCAGATCCACTCCGGGGGTCTACGAGCAGTACTTC; CDR3: CASRSTPGVYEQYF; size: many; J: TRBJ2-7; D: -; V: TRBV5-1
DNA: TGTGCCAGCTCACCAAACCTTATAGGGGCTTCCCGCACAGATACGCAGTATTTT; CDR3: CASSPNLIGASRTDTQYF; size: few; J: TRBJ2-3; D: -; V: TRBV18
DNA: TGTGCCAGCAGCTGGATGACCGCTAGCACAGATACGCAGTATTTT; CDR3: CASSWMTASTDTQYF; size: few; J: TRBJ2-3; D: -; V: TRBV9
DNA: TGTGCCAGCAGGGAGACAGGTGAAGCTTTCTTT; CDR3: CASRETGEAFF; size: few; J: TRBJ1-1; D: -; V: TRBV2
DNA: TGTGCCTGGAGTGTCGGAGGGACAGAGACCCAGTACTTC; CDR3: CAWSVGGTETQYF; size: -; J: TRBJ2-5; D: -; V: TRBV30
DNA: TGTGCCAGCACTTCCCTCACTGAAGCTTTCTTT; CDR3: CASTSLTEAFF; size: few; J: TRBJ1-1; D: -; V: TRBV12-3/TRBV12-4
DNA: TGTGCCAGCAGTGATGGGACAGAGATGAACACTGAAGCTTTCTTT; CDR3: CASSDGTEMNTEAFF; size: -; J: TRBJ1-1; D: TRBD1; V: TRBV5-4
DNA: TGTGCCAGCAGCTTAAGGGGTTATAAGGCTGAAGCTTTCTTT; CDR3: CASSLRGYKAEAFF; size: -; J: TRBJ1-1; D: -; V: TRBV7-2
DNA: TGTGCCAGCAGTGGACAGGGCAAGCAGTTCTTC; CDR3: CASSGQGKQFF; size: -; J: TRBJ2-1; D: TRBD1; V: TRBV2
DNA: TGTGCCAGCAGCGTAGACGGGGTTGGGACAGATACGCAGTATTTT; CDR3: CASSVDGVGTDTQYF; size: few; J: TRBJ2-3; D: -; V: TRBV9
DNA: TGTGCCAGCAGCGCTCCGGGACTCGTTAATACGCAGTATTTT; CDR3: CASSAPGLVNTQYF; size: few; J: TRBJ2-3; D: -; V: TRBV6-2/TRBV6-3
DNA: TGCGCCAGCAGCCAAGGACAGGGGGGAGCCGGGGAGCTGTTTTTT; CDR3: CASSQGQGGAGELFF; size: few; J: TRBJ2-2; D: TRBD1; V: TRBV5-1
DNA: TGTGCCAGCAGCGTAGTCAATGAGCAGTTCTTC; CDR3: CASSVVNEQFF; size: -; J: TRBJ2-1; D: -; V: TRBV9
DNA: TGTGCCACCCGTGACCGGACAGGGGAGACCCAGTACTTC; CDR3: CATRDRTGETQYF; size: -; J: TRBJ2-5; D: TRBD1; V: TRBV2
DNA: TGTGCCAGCAGTTGGGGCGGGGGGAATGAGCAGTTCTTC; CDR3: CASSWGGGNEQFF; size: few; J: TRBJ2-1; D: TRBD2; V: TRBV6-6
DNA: TGTGCCAGCAGCGTAGGGGGTCGCGCCTACGAGCAGTACTTC; CDR3: CASSVGGRAYEQYF; size: few; J: TRBJ2-7; D: -; V: TRBV9
DNA: TGTGCCAGCAGCTTAGAGACGGAGTATTCACCCCTCCACTTT; CDR3: CASSLETEYSPLHF; size: few; J: TRBJ1-6; D: -; V: TRBV7-2
DNA: TGCAGTGCTAGAGTCTCCATGGGGAGCACTGAAGCTTTCTTT; CDR3: CSARVSMGSTEAFF; size: -; J: TRBJ1-1; D: -; V: TRBV20-1
DNA: TGTGCCACCGATCCTATGGGACCCTACAATGAGCAGTTCTTC; CDR3: CATDPMGPYNEQFF; size: -; J: TRBJ2-1; D: -; V: TRBV6-1
DNA: TGTGCCAGCAGGGGGGGGACGGTTAGCAATCAGCCCCAGCATTTT; CDR3: CASRGGTVSNQPQHF; size: -; J: TRBJ1-5; D: -; V: TRBV6-6
DNA: TGTGCCAGCAGCCATCAGGGGGGTACCTACAATGAGCAGTTCTTC; CDR3: CASSHQGGTYNEQFF; size: few; J: TRBJ2-1; D: -; V: TRBV4-2